The 9 T cell receptor beta chains given below trace back to one sample, sequenced in a study of PD-1 blockade in classical Hodgkin lymphoma. Here immunoSEQ multiplex PCR was the method, and the copy in TCRdb shows in-frame clones only, minus some. The data show some 34,000 clones, roughly 90% seen once. Time point in this sample: newly diagnosed, previously untreated cHL patient sample. Purification of CD4+ T cells from thawed PBMCs was performed via magnetic negative selection. The sample was CD4+ T cells from blood. The source is a human donor with classical Hodgkin lymphoma.

The chain recombines TRBV6-1 with TRBJ2-3; TRBD1 is a possible D gene (6 bases). CDR3 size: 16 residues. The germline V and J ends were trimmed by 2 bases and 0 bases, with 12 bases remaining between them. CDR1 MNHNS and CDR2 SASEGT come from the germline V gene. CDR3 residues: CASSELGTPSTDTQYF. The CDR3 DNA reads as TGTGCCAGCAGTGAACTAGGGACACCGAGCACAGATACGCAGTATTTT.

The chain recombines TRBV4-1 with TRBJ1-1; D not certain. V lost 2 bases, J lost 8 bases, and 18 bases lay in between. The CDR3 has 15 amino acids. Germline loops: CDR1 MGHRA, CDR2 YSYEKL. This CDR3 reads CASSQQDFTRNEAFF. CDR3 nucleotides: TGCGCCAGCAGCCAACAGGATTTCACGCGAAACGAAGCTTTCTTT.

The chain has TRBV5-5 and TRBJ1-3; TRBD1 is a possible D gene (5 bases). CDR3 length: 14 residues. Looked up from germline, CDR1 is SGHKS and CDR2 is YYEKEE (reference sequence). Trimming cost V 0 bases and J 4 bases, with 8 bases left between them. The CDR3 bases are TGTGCCAGCAGCTTGGGGGGGTCCGGAAACACCATATATTTT. Translated, it gives CASSLGGSGNTIYF.

This clone was counted only a few times. The V and J genes are TRBV6-5 and TRBJ2-7; no clear D gene. V lost 5 bases and J 0 bases, leaving 11 bases between the germline ends. CDR3 length: 14 residues. Germline values: CDR1 MNHEY, CDR2 SVGAGI. In nucleotides, the CDR3 is TGTGCCAGCAGTCCTAGGTATAGCTCCTACGAGCAGTACTTC. Protein: CASSPRYSSYEQYF.

The chain recombines TRBV18 with TRBJ2-1; 10 nucleotides match TRBD2. Germline CDR1 is KGHSH and CDR2 is LQKENI. The CDR3 loop spans 16 amino acids. V was clipped by 0 bases and J by 9 bases; unmatched bases: 8. CDR3 region: CASSPPGAGGLGEQFF. The CDR3 region has the DNA TGTGCCAGCTCACCACCGGGAGCGGGAGGGTTGGGTGAGCAGTTCTTC. The full variable domain, its missing parts supplied by reference TRBV18 and TRBJ2-1, is NAGVMQNPRHLVRRRGQEARLRCSPMKGHSHVYWYRQLPEEGLKFMVYLQKENIIDESGMPKERFSAEFPKEGPSILRIQQVVRGDSAAYFCASSPPGAGGLGEQFFGPGTRLTVL.

The V gene is TRBV11-2, the J gene TRBJ1-2, with 7 positions matching TRBD1. Germline CDR1 and CDR2: SGHAT and FQNNGV. The CDR3 consists of 14 residues. V lost 5 bases and J lost 8; bases outside the gene matches: 11. The CDR3 DNA sequence: TGTGCCAGCAGCCAAAGGGACAGCTTGTGGGGCTACACCTTC. Its translation: CASSQRDSLWGYTF.

This sequence joins TRBV28 and TRBJ1-5; 9 bases fit TRBD1. With 6 bases clipped from V and 4 bases from J, the junction kept 1 base outside the gene matches. The CDR3 sequence is 13 residues long. CDR1 is MDHEN, CDR2 SYDVKM, per germline. The CDR3 loop reads CASRGQGNQPQHF. CDR3 coding DNA: TGTGCCAGCAGGGGACAGGGTAATCAGCCCCAGCATTTT.

The gene calls are TRBV2 and TRBJ2-3, with D perhaps TRBD1 (5 bases). Trimming left V 8 bases short and J 1 base short, with 13 bases between. Germline loops: CDR1 SNHLY, CDR2 FYNNEI. The CDR3 spans 14 residues. The CDR3 DNA follows: TGTGCCAGCGACCCTGGGGCAGGCACAGATACGCAGTATTTT. It translates to CASDPGAGTDTQYF.

This clone was seen just once. The CDR3 spells CASSSGRIQETQYF. DNA of the CDR3: TGCGCCAGCAGCTCGGGACGTATCCAAGAGACCCAGTACTTC. The V and J genes are TRBV5-1 and TRBJ2-5; D is tentatively TRBD1 or TRBD2 (5 bases each). Germline V lookup: CDR1 SGHRS, CDR2 YFSETQ. CDR3 length: 14 amino acids. The V end was cut by 3 bases, the J end by 1 base, with 10 bases between.